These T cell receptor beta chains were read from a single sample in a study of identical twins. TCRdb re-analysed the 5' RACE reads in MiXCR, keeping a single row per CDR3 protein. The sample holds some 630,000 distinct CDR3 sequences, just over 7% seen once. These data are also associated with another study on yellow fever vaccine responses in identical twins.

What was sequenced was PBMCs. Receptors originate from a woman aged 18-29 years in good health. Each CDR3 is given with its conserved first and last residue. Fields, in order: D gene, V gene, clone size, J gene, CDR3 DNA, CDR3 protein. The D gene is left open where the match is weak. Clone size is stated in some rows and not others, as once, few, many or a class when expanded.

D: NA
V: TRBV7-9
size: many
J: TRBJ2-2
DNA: TGTGCCCCCGGCGGGGCGACGAACACCGGGGAGCTGTTTTTT
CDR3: CAPGGATNTGELFF

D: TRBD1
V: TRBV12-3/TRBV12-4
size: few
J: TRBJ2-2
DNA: TGTGCCAGCAGTACAGGGGATTTGGGGGAGCTGTTTTTT
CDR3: CASSTGDLGELFF

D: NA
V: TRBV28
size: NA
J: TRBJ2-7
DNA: TGTGCCAGCAGGGAACTGGGGGTACACGAGCAGTACTTC
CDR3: CASRELGVHEQYF

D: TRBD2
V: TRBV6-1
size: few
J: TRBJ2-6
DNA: TGTGCCAGCAAGACGAGCGGGGGGATTTCTGGGGCCAACGTCCTGACTTTC
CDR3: CASKTSGGISGANVLTF

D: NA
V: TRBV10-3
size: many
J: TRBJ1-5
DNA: TGTGCCATCAGTGTCGACGGGAATCAGCCCCAGCATTTT
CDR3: CAISVDGNQPQHF

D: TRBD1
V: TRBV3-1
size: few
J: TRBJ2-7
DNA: TGTGCCAGCAGTTTCGACAGGGGGAGGGCCTCCTACGAGCAGTACTTC
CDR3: CASSFDRGRASYEQYF

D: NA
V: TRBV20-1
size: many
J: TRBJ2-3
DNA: TGCAGTGCAAACGCGGCGGGGCGCACAGATACGCAGTATTTT
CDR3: CSANAAGRTDTQYF

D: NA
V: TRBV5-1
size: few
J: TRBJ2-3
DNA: TGCGCCAGCAGCTTGCGGGGGAGTTACACAGATACGCAGTATTTT
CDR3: CASSLRGSYTDTQYF

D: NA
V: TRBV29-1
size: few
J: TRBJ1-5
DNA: TGCAGCGTGTCCTTCGGGCAGAATCAGCCCCAGCATTTT
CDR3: CSVSFGQNQPQHF

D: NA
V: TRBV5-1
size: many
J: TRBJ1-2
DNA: TGCGCCAGCAGCTTGGTTGGCAGGGATAGGGCTAACTATGGCTACACCTTC
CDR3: CASSLVGRDRANYGYTF

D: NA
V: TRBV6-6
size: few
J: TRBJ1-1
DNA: TGTGCCAGCAGTTACCGAGCAGGGGAAGCTTTCTTT
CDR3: CASSYRAGEAFF

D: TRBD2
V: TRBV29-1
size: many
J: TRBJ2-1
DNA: TGCAGCGTGTATAACGCGGGGGGAAGTATAGATGCAGCTGAGCAGTTCTTC
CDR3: CSVYNAGGSIDAAEQFF

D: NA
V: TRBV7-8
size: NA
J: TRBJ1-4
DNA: TGTGCCAGCAAGGCCACTACAACTAATGAAAAACTGTTTTTT
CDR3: CASKATTTNEKLFF

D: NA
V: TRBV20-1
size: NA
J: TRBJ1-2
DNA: TGCAGTGCTAGCGTCGGAGCCTATGGCTACACCTTC
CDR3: CSASVGAYGYTF

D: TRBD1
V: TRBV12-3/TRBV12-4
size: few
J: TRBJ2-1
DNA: TGTGCCAGCAGCCCGACAGGGGTTACTTACAATGAGCAGTTCTTC
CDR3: CASSPTGVTYNEQFF

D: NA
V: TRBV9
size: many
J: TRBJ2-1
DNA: TGTGCCAGCAGCGTGGCCGACACGGCCTACAATGAGCAGTTCTTC
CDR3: CASSVADTAYNEQFF

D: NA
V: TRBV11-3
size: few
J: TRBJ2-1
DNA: TGTGCCAGCAGCTTAGGGGGTGGGCTCTACAATGAGCAGTTCTTC
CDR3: CASSLGGGLYNEQFF

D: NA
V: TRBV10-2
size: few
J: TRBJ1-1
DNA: TGCGCCAGCAGTGAATTGGGACACTTCTTGAACACTGAAGCTTTCTTT
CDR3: CASSELGHFLNTEAFF

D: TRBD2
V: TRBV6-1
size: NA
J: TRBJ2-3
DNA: TGTGCCAGCAGGAGAGCGGGGGGGCAAGGAGATACGCAGTATTTT
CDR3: CASRRAGGQGDTQYF

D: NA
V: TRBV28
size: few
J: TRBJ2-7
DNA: TGTGCCAGCAGGACCGTAGAAAGCTACGAGCAGTACTTC
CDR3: CASRTVESYEQYF

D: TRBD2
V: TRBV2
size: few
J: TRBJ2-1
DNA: TGTGCCAGCAGTGATTTTAGCGGGAGCTCCTACAATGAGCAGTTCTTC
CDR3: CASSDFSGSSYNEQFF

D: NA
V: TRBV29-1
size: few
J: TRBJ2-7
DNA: TGCAGCGTTGAAGCGGACAGCCCCTACGAGCAGTACTTC
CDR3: CSVEADSPYEQYF

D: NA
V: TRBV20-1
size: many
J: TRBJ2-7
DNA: TGCAGTGCTCCAGTTAGCGACTCCTACGAGCAGTACTTC
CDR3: CSAPVSDSYEQYF

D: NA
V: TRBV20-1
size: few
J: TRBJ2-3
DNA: TGCAGTGCTACTTTCATGTCTGGGGGGTATGTAGATACGCAGTATTTT
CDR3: CSATFMSGGYVDTQYF

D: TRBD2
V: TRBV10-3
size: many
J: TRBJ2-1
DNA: TGTGCCATCAGTGCGGCTAGCGGGATCGATGAGCAGTTCTTC
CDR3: CAISAASGIDEQFF

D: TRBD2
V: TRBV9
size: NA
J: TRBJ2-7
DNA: TGTGCCAGCAGCGGGATACTAGCGGAGGACGAGCAGTACTTC
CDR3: CASSGILAEDEQYF

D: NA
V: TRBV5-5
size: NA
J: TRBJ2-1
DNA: TGTGCCAGCGATCTCGGGACGGCCAATGAGCAGTTCTTC
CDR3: CASDLGTANEQFF

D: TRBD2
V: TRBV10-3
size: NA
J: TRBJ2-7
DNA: TGTGCCATCAGTGCCGTAGCGGGAGGGCCGTGGGAGCAGTACTTC
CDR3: CAISAVAGGPWEQYF

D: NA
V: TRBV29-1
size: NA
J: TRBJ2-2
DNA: TGCAGCGTTCTTATGTCGAACACCGGGGAGCTGTTTTTT
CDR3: CSVLMSNTGELFF

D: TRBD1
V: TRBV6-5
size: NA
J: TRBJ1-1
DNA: TGTGCCAGCAGTTACTCGTCAGGGGGAATCCCCGGTGAAGCTTTCTTT
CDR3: CASSYSSGGIPGEAFF

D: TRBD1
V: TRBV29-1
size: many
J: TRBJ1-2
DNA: TGCAGCGTTGAAGACCCCCCCGGAGGGGGCATCTATGGCTACACCTTC
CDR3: CSVEDPPGGGIYGYTF